Listed below are T cell receptor beta chains from one sample, sequenced in a study of blood T cells in healthy people across ages. TCRdb itself ran the 5' RACE reads through MiXCR, one entry per CDR3 protein. The sample includes 700,000 to 950,000 distinct CDR3 sequences, 58% of them seen just once. Sequenced input: blood. The receptors here all came from a man in his thirties or forties in good health. Both conserved end residues are part of each CDR3. The D gene is left open where the match is weak. Rows may omit the clone size; those that give it use once, few, many or a size class.

abundance,v_gene,j_gene,d_gene,CDR3nt,CDR3aa
NA,TRBV7-2,TRBJ2-7,NA,TGTGCCAGCAGCCGAGCGAGCCGGGGCCTCTACTACGAGCAGTACTTC,CASSRASRGLYYEQYF
NA,TRBV20-1,TRBJ2-7,NA,TGCAGTGCAACCGGGACTTCCACCTACGAGCAGTACTTC,CSATGTSTYEQYF
NA,TRBV5-1,TRBJ2-3,TRBD2,TGCGCCAGCAGCTTAACCCCTAGCGGGAGTTCAGATACGCAGTATTTT,CASSLTPSGSSDTQYF
NA,TRBV4-2,TRBJ2-7,NA,TGTGCCAGCAGCCAAGAGGCGGCCACCTACGAGCAGTACTTC,CASSQEAATYEQYF
NA,TRBV20-1,TRBJ1-2,TRBD1,TGCAGTGCTGAGGACAGGGCCCTTCTCTATGGCTACACCTTC,CSAEDRALLYGYTF
NA,TRBV5-1,TRBJ1-4,NA,TGCGCCAGCAGCTTAAAGAGCAGCCTGACTGAAAAACTGTTTTTT,CASSLKSSLTEKLFF
NA,TRBV7-7,TRBJ2-5,NA,TGTGCCAGCAGCTTCATCGGACGCGGCGAGACCCAGTACTTC,CASSFIGRGETQYF
NA,TRBV7-2,TRBJ2-1,NA,TGTGCCAGCAGCTTAGGGACACGGGCCTACAATGAGCAGTTCTTC,CASSLGTRAYNEQFF
NA,TRBV6-5,TRBJ2-7,TRBD1,TGTGCCAGCAGAGCCGGGACAGGGGTTAGCGGCGAGCAGTACTTC,CASRAGTGVSGEQYF
NA,TRBV11-1,TRBJ1-1,TRBD1,TGTGCCAGCAGCGACAGGGGAAGGGGAGACACTGAAGCTTTCTTT,CASSDRGRGDTEAFF
few,TRBV18,TRBJ2-7,NA,TGTGCCAGCTCACCCGCGTCGTTCTACGAGCAGTACTTC,CASSPASFYEQYF
NA,TRBV30,TRBJ2-1,NA,TGTGCCTGGAGTTCAGGGGTAGGGAATGAGCAGTTCTTC,CAWSSGVGNEQFF
NA,TRBV13,TRBJ2-7,NA,TGTGCCAGCAGCACGTGGGACGGGGACTACGAGCAGTACTTC,CASSTWDGDYEQYF
NA,TRBV20-1,TRBJ1-1,NA,TGCAGTGCCCCCGGGGGATCGGACACTGAAGCTTTCTTT,CSAPGGSDTEAFF
few,TRBV27,TRBJ2-4,NA,TGTGCCAGCAGCCAGACAGGCTCAAGCATTCAGTACTTC,CASSQTGSSIQYF
once,TRBV10-2,TRBJ2-3,TRBD2,TGCGCCAGCGCGCGGGGGACTAGCACAGATACGCAGTATTTT,CASARGTSTDTQYF
NA,TRBV5-4,TRBJ2-1,TRBD2,TGTGCCAGCAGCTTGGGGGGACTAGCGGGAGGGGGTGAGCAGTTCTTC,CASSLGGLAGGGEQFF
once,TRBV9,TRBJ1-1,NA,TGTGCCAGCAGCTTGCCTCCCCGGCTGGGATCTAATGAAGCTTTCTTT,CASSLPPRLGSNEAFF
NA,TRBV7-9,TRBJ1-1,NA,TGTGCCATTACGGATATGAACACTGAAGCTTTCTTT,CAITDMNTEAFF
NA,TRBV28,TRBJ1-2,TRBD1,TGTGCCAGCCATACAGGGGCGCTTGGCTACACCTTC,CASHTGALGYTF
NA,TRBV10-3,TRBJ2-7,NA,TGTGCCACTCAGGCTCCCGAATCCATCGAGCAGTACTTC,CATQAPESIEQYF
NA,TRBV4-1,TRBJ2-3,TRBD2,TGCGCCAGCAGCCAAGTCACGGGAGGGATCACAGATACGCAGTATTTT,CASSQVTGGITDTQYF
NA,TRBV20-1,TRBJ2-1,NA,TGCAGTGCTAGAGCCTCGCAGTGGGAGCAGTTCTTC,CSARASQWEQFF
NA,TRBV6-6,TRBJ2-1,NA,TGTGCCAGCAGTTACGCCACAGCTTACAATGAGCAGTTCTTC,CASSYATAYNEQFF
few,TRBV7-9,TRBJ2-5,NA,TGTGCCAGCAGGCCTGACCTGTCTCAGAGTCAAGAGACCCAGTACTTC,CASRPDLSQSQETQYF
NA,TRBV7-9,TRBJ2-5,TRBD2,TGTGCCAGCAGCTCAAAAAAGGGACTACAAGAGACCCAGTACTTC,CASSSKKGLQETQYF
NA,TRBV7-6,TRBJ1-2,NA,TGTGCCAGCAGCGTTACCGGGCAGTATGGCTACACCTTC,CASSVTGQYGYTF
few,TRBV29-1,TRBJ2-5,NA,TGCAGCGTTGGTCCCCGACAGCAAGAGACCCAGTACTTC,CSVGPRQQETQYF
many,TRBV30,TRBJ1-1,NA,TGTGCCTGGAGTATAGGCCCGAACACTGAAGCTTTCTTT,CAWSIGPNTEAFF
NA,TRBV5-1,TRBJ2-1,TRBD1,TGCGCCAGCAGCTTACCACCGGGACAGCACTACAATGAGCAGTTCTTC,CASSLPPGQHYNEQFF
NA,TRBV7-2,TRBJ1-5,NA,TGTGCCAGCAGCTTAGTCGCCGGGGATCAGCCCCAGCATTTT,CASSLVAGDQPQHF
few,TRBV2,TRBJ2-1,NA,TGTGCCACCAGACCCGACATCAACAGGTACAATGAGCAGTTCTTC,CATRPDINRYNEQFF
NA,TRBV18,TRBJ2-3,TRBD2,TGTGCCAGCTCACTAACCAGACTAGCGGGAGTAGATACGCAGTATTTT,CASSLTRLAGVDTQYF
NA,TRBV6-2/TRBV6-3,TRBJ2-3,TRBD2,TGTGCCAGCAGGATAGCGGGAGCAGATACGCAGTATTTT,CASRIAGADTQYF
NA,TRBV20-1,TRBJ2-5,NA,TGCAGTGCTACCGGACGGGCAAATATGCAGTACTTC,CSATGRANMQYF
few,TRBV7-2,TRBJ2-3,NA,TGTGCCAGCAGCTTAGAGTTGGTAGCGAGGGATACGCAGTATTTT,CASSLELVARDTQYF
NA,TRBV5-1,TRBJ2-3,TRBD1,TGCGCCAGCAGCTTGACGGAACAGGGGGCAGATACGCAGTATTTT,CASSLTEQGADTQYF
once,TRBV6-1,TRBJ1-1,NA,TGTGCCAGCAGTGAAGGGCCGGGTAGAACTGAAGCTTTCTTT,CASSEGPGRTEAFF
once,TRBV10-3,TRBJ2-7,NA,TGTGCCATCAGTGAGGGACCCGGGACACGTTGCGAGCAGTACTTC,CAISEGPGTRCEQYF
NA,TRBV7-2,TRBJ1-2,NA,TGTGCCAGCAGCTTATATAGTAACTATGGCTACACCTTC,CASSLYSNYGYTF
NA,TRBV16,TRBJ2-4,NA,TGTGCCAGCAGCCAATCATATAGGCTTGACGGCATTCAGTACTTC,CASSQSYRLDGIQYF
once,TRBV5-5,TRBJ2-7,TRBD1,TGTGCCAGCAGCTCCTACCGGGACAGGGGAAACGAGCAGTACTTC,CASSSYRDRGNEQYF
NA,TRBV27,TRBJ2-1,TRBD2,TGTGCCAGCAGTTTATCGAATGCCCTAGCGGAAGAGCAGTTCTTC,CASSLSNALAEEQFF
NA,TRBV20-1,TRBJ2-3,TRBD1,TGCAGTGCTAAAGGGGGCCTCGGCACAGATACGCAGTATTTT,CSAKGGLGTDTQYF
NA,TRBV7-9,TRBJ2-3,NA,TGTGCCAGCAGCTTATTCGGGAGCACAGATACGCAGTATTTT,CASSLFGSTDTQYF
NA,TRBV10-3,TRBJ2-1,NA,TGTGCCATCAATGGCGGTCTGACTTCCAATGAGCAGTTCTTC,CAINGGLTSNEQFF
NA,TRBV2,TRBJ2-1,NA,TGTGCCAGCGGGGCCAGCTCCTACAATGAGCAGTTCTTC,CASGASSYNEQFF
NA,TRBV7-9,TRBJ2-1,NA,TGTGCCAGCAGCCCTTGGGAGGGGGCCTACGAGCAGTTCTTC,CASSPWEGAYEQFF
NA,TRBV4-3,TRBJ2-1,TRBD2,TGCGCCAGCAGCCAAGATGGGACTAGCGGGCCCTACAATGAGCAGTTCTTC,CASSQDGTSGPYNEQFF
NA,TRBV20-1,TRBJ1-6,NA,TGCAGTGCTAGAGATTACACCTATAATTCACCCCTCCACTTT,CSARDYTYNSPLHF
NA,TRBV20-1,TRBJ1-4,NA,TGCAGTGTTGGGGGATCAACTAATGAAAAACTGTTTTTT,CSVGGSTNEKLFF
NA,TRBV27,TRBJ1-2,NA,TGTGCCAGCAGTTTATCACAGAGCTATGGCTACACCTTC,CASSLSQSYGYTF
NA,TRBV25-1,TRBJ1-2,NA,TGTGCCAGCAGTGAATCAGTGGCCGGATACTATGGCTACACCTTC,CASSESVAGYYGYTF
few,TRBV7-2,TRBJ1-4,NA,TGTGCCAGCAGCTCCCCTGACAGTCCTAATGAAAAACTGTTTTTT,CASSSPDSPNEKLFF
NA,TRBV15,TRBJ2-7,TRBD1,TGTGCCACCAGCAGTGGGACAGGGGGTGGATACGAGCAGTACTTC,CATSSGTGGGYEQYF
NA,TRBV20-1,TRBJ1-2,NA,TGCAGTGCTAGGGGTCCGGGCCCGACCGACTATGGCTACACCTTC,CSARGPGPTDYGYTF
NA,TRBV4-2,TRBJ2-1,TRBD2,TGTGCCAGCAGCCAAGAACCCATTCGGCTAGCGGGATACAATGAGCAGTTCTTC,CASSQEPIRLAGYNEQFF